The rows below give T cell receptor beta chains drawn from one sample of a study of T cell repertoires in cytomegalovirus infection. MiXCR, run by TCRdb on the reads, gives a single entry per CDR3 protein. The data contain 310,000 or so distinct CDR3 sequences, approximately 8.9% of them singletons. The source material was PBMCs. Receptor source: a human donor in good health (CMV status not recorded). Some clones in this sample may be carry-over from other donors' samples. Each CDR3 is given with its conserved first and last residue. The D gene is left open where the match is weak. Rows give clone size only sometimes, using once, few, many, or a class for an expanded clone.

j_gene: TRBJ1-5; d_gene: TRBD1; v_gene: TRBV7-2; abundance: many; CDR3nt: TGTGCCAGCGGCGACAGGGGTGGTCAGCCCCAGCATTTT; CDR3aa: CASGDRGGQPQHF
j_gene: TRBJ1-1; d_gene: .; v_gene: TRBV15; abundance: .; CDR3nt: TGTGCCACCAGCAGAGATCTTATAAACACTGAAGCTTTCTTT; CDR3aa: CATSRDLINTEAFF
j_gene: TRBJ1-1; d_gene: TRBD1; v_gene: TRBV6-5; abundance: many; CDR3nt: TGTGCCAGCAGTTACGGGACAGGGGTCACTGAAGCTTTCTTT; CDR3aa: CASSYGTGVTEAFF
j_gene: TRBJ1-6; d_gene: .; v_gene: TRBV7-9; abundance: many; CDR3nt: TGTGCCAGCAGCTTACGTGGGGGAGGGCATTCACCCCTCCACTTT; CDR3aa: CASSLRGGGHSPLHF
j_gene: TRBJ2-1; d_gene: TRBD1; v_gene: TRBV6-2/TRBV6-3; abundance: many; CDR3nt: TGTGCCAGCAGTACCGGGACAGCCTTGGGTGGGCAGTTCTTC; CDR3aa: CASSTGTALGGQFF
j_gene: TRBJ2-1; d_gene: TRBD2; v_gene: TRBV6-6; abundance: .; CDR3nt: TGTGCCAGCAGTTACCCCCTAGCGGGGGGGCTAGGCTACAATGAGCAGTTCTTC; CDR3aa: CASSYPLAGGLGYNEQFF
j_gene: TRBJ2-7; d_gene: .; v_gene: TRBV7-6; abundance: many; CDR3nt: TGTGCCAGCAGCTCCCCCCAGTCCTACGAGCAGTACTTC; CDR3aa: CASSSPQSYEQYF
j_gene: TRBJ1-5; d_gene: .; v_gene: TRBV18; abundance: many; CDR3nt: TGTGCCAGCTCACCATCAGGGACTGAGCCCCAGCATTTT; CDR3aa: CASSPSGTEPQHF
j_gene: TRBJ1-5; d_gene: .; v_gene: TRBV7-2; abundance: many; CDR3nt: TGTGCCAGCAGCTTAGGGGCAAAACAGCCCCAGCATTTT; CDR3aa: CASSLGAKQPQHF
j_gene: TRBJ2-1; d_gene: .; v_gene: TRBV7-9; abundance: many; CDR3nt: TGTGCCAGCAGCTTCCGGGATAGGACGGGGAATGAGCAGTTCTTC; CDR3aa: CASSFRDRTGNEQFF
j_gene: TRBJ1-4; d_gene: .; v_gene: TRBV12-3/TRBV12-4; abundance: many; CDR3nt: TGTGCCAGCAGTTTGGGAGGGAAGGCCGGTGAAAAACTGTTTTTT; CDR3aa: CASSLGGKAGEKLFF
j_gene: TRBJ1-2; d_gene: .; v_gene: TRBV18; abundance: few; CDR3nt: TGTGCCAGCTCCCCTATTCTCGGAGAGGCGTATGGCTACACCTTC; CDR3aa: CASSPILGEAYGYTF